This passage covers 18 T cell receptor beta chains from one sample sequenced in a study of T cell responses to AZD1222 COVID-19 vaccine. The method was immunoSEQ multiplex PCR; TCRdb's version includes in-frame clones alone and lacks a portion of them. This table has 150,000 to 200,000 clones, 85% to 90% appearing once. The material sequenced was peripheral blood, taken on day 0 of AZD1222 vaccination. The receptors derive from an adult in good health.

The V gene is TRBV3-1 (or the pseudogene TRBV3-2), the J gene TRBJ1-3, with D tentatively TRBD1 (6 bases). The V end lost 1 base, the J end lost 3 bases, and 10 bases lay between the germline ends. This CDR3 is 15 amino acids long. Germline CDR1 LGHDT, CDR2 YNNKEL (reference sequence). CDR3 sequence (DNA): TGTGCCAGCAGCCAAGGGTGGGACAATGGAAACACCATATATTTT. Translating it yields CASSQGWDNGNTIYF.

The chain recombines TRBV19 with TRBJ2-5; the match to TRBD2 covers 15 bases. The CDR3 has 17 residues. Losses at the gene ends were 6 bases for V and 5 bases for J; bases not matched to a gene: 10. The germline gives CDR1 LNHDA, CDR2 SQIVND (reference sequence). This CDR3 reads CASSERGLAGGHETQYF. The CDR3 nucleotides are TGTGCCAGTAGCGAGCGGGGACTAGCGGGAGGTCATGAGACCCAGTACTTC.

The table lists this clone with a few counts. V gene TRBV19 combines with J gene TRBJ2-7, with D perhaps matching TRBD1 (6 bases). The CDR3 totals 13 residues. Germline V CDR1 and CDR2: LNHDA, SQIVND (reference sequence). Trimming removed 5 bases at V and 6 bases at J, with 14 bases between. The CDR3 sequence: CASSSGGYGEQYF. CDR3 in DNA: TGTGCCAGTAGTTCTGGGGGCTACGGCGAGCAGTACTTC.

This sequence joins TRBV19 and TRBJ2-2, with D possibly TRBD1 on 6 matching bases. Trimming cost V 4 bases and J 5 bases, with 11 bases left between them. The CDR3 runs to 14 residues. CDR1 is LNHDA and CDR2 is SQIVND in the germline V gene (reference sequence). The CDR3 region is CASSTGQMTGELFF. DNA of the CDR3: TGTGCCAGTAGTACAGGACAGATGACCGGGGAGCTGTTTTTT.

This clone has more than one count but fewer than ten. The J gene is TRBJ2-2, the V gene TRBV7-2, with a tentative D call TRBD2 (6 bases). Germline loops: CDR1 SGHTA, CDR2 FQGNSA. The length of the CDR3 is 16 residues. Trimming removed 5 bases at V and 1 base at J, with 14 bases between. The CDR3 sequence is CASSPSATRNTGELFF. The CDR3, as DNA: TGTGCCAGCAGCCCATCCGCGACTAGGAACACCGGGGAGCTGTTTTTT. The variable domain in full, with the rest retrieved from reference TRBV7-2 and TRBJ2-2, is GAGVSQSPSNKVTEKGKDVELRCDPISGHTALYWYRQSLGQGLEFLIYFQGNSAPDKSGLPSDRFSAERTGGSVSTLTIQRTQQEDSAVYLCASSPSATRNTGELFFGEGSRLTVL.

The chain carries TRBV6-5 and TRBJ1-1; maybe TRBD1 (5 bases). Germline values: CDR1 MNHEY, CDR2 SVGAGI. This CDR3 region has 15 residues. Between the trimmed V and J ends, which lost 0 bases and 5 bases, there was a span of 13 bases. The CDR3 region has the DNA TGTGCCAGCAGTTACTCGTCCGGGGGTCGGACTGAAGCTTTCTTT. Residues: CASSYSSGGRTEAFF.

The chain has TRBV10-1 and TRBJ1-2, with D perhaps TRBD1 (6 bases). V lost 2 bases, J lost 10 bases, and 14 bases lay in between. The germline V gene has CDR1 WNHNN and CDR2 SYGVQD (reference sequence). CDR3 length: 13 amino acids. This CDR3 reads CASSENIQGVYTF. CDR3 DNA: TGCGCCAGCAGTGAGAATATACAGGGAGTCTACACCTTC.

The rearrangement links TRBV27 to TRBJ2-7; D might be TRBD2 (5 bases). V lost 8 bases and J lost 0, with 11 bases in between. This CDR3 has 13 residues. CDR1 MNHEY and CDR2 SMNVEV come from the germline V gene (reference sequence). The CDR3 reads CASWTEASYEQYF. The CDR3, as DNA: TGTGCCAGCTGGACGGAGGCCTCCTACGAGCAGTACTTC.

The chain couples TRBV7-8 to TRBJ2-2; perhaps D is TRBD1 or TRBD2 (6 bases each). V lost 8 bases and J lost 7, with 20 bases in between. The CDR3 sequence is 15 residues long. From germline, CDR1 is SGHVS and CDR2 FQNEAQ. CDR3 DNA: TGTGCCAGCCGCCCCCCCCGGGGGCGGGACGGGGAGCTGTTTTTT. Encoded protein: CASRPPRGRDGELFF.

This rearrangement joins TRBV11-1 to TRBJ2-5; perhaps TRBD2 as D (5 bases). Germline V CDR1 and CDR2: SGHAT, FQDESV (reference sequence). The ends were cut back, 5 bases at V and 1 base at J, with 14 bases in the middle. The CDR3 has 15 residues. CDR3 DNA: TGTGCCAGCAGCCATGGCGCGGACTTCCAAGAGACCCAGTACTTC. Its translation: CASSHGADFQETQYF.

The chain employs TRBV29-1 and TRBJ2-3; D is perhaps TRBD1 (5 bases). This CDR3 spans 10 amino acids. Germline V gives CDR1 SQVTM, CDR2 ANQGSEA. Deletions cut 6 bases from V and 6 bases from J, with 7 bases between. The CDR3 nucleotides are TGCAGCGTGCGACAGGATACGCAGTATTTT. Its translation: CSVRQDTQYF.

The CDR3 DNA reads as TGTGCCAGCAGCATCGAGAACACCGGGGAGCTGTTTTTT. Residues: CASSIENTGELFF. This sequence joins TRBV9 and TRBJ2-2; D not resolved. With 4 bases removed from V and 1 base from J, the gap between germline ends came to 5 bases. The germline gives CDR1 SGDLS, CDR2 YYNGEE. The CDR3 totals 13 residues.

J is TRBJ2-7 and V is TRBV15, with D perhaps matching TRBD1 or TRBD2 (5 bases each). The V gene's germline CDR1 is LNHNV and CDR2 YYDKDF (reference sequence). This CDR3 has 17 residues. V was pared by 4 bases and J by 2 bases, with 21 bases between. The CDR3 sequence: CATSTPTGRGEPYEQYF. CDR3 coding DNA: TGTGCCACCAGCACACCCACCGGGCGAGGGGAGCCCTACGAGCAGTACTTC.

In regard to this clone: Other DNA variants within this sample encode the same CDR3. The rearrangement joins TRBV4-3 to TRBJ1-5; D uncertain. Trimming pared 1 base from V and 2 bases from J, leaving 9 bases between. This CDR3 comprises 15 residues. Germline V CDR1 and CDR2: LGHNA, YSLEER. CDR3 residues: CASSQVTGGNQPQHF. CDR3 in DNA: TGCGCCAGCAGCCAAGTCACGGGCGGCAATCAGCCCCAGCATTTT.

The J gene is TRBJ2-7, the V gene TRBV27; 9 bases agree with TRBD2. CDR1 and CDR2 from the germline V gene are MNHEY and SMNVEV (reference sequence). J gave up 5 bases and V 4 bases, and 9 bases lay outside the gene matches. The CDR3 is 15 residues long. In DNA form, the CDR3 reads TGTGCCAGCAGTTCCCTGAGCGGGAGGAGCAACGAGCAGTACTTC. Translation: CASSSLSGRSNEQYF.

The rearrangement joins TRBV5-4 to TRBJ1-4, with D possibly TRBD1 on 5 matching bases. The germline gives CDR1 SGHNT, CDR2 YYREEE (reference sequence). This CDR3 comprises 14 residues. Trimming removed 4 bases at V and 5 bases at J, with 12 bases between. CDR3 sequence reads: CASSTPGRNEKLFF. The CDR3 DNA sequence: TGTGCCAGCAGCACCCCGGGACGGAATGAAAAACTGTTTTTT.

The V gene is TRBV28, the J gene TRBJ1-4; D gene ambiguous. Looked up from germline, CDR1 is MDHEN and CDR2 is SYDVKM. This CDR3 comprises 16 residues. Between the trimmed V and J ends, which lost 5 bases and 8 bases, there was a span of 21 bases. The CDR3: CASSGPSGPHLEKLFF. CDR3 coding DNA: TGTGCCAGCAGTGGCCCCTCGGGCCCCCACCTGGAAAAACTGTTTTTT.

This chain connects TRBV5-1 to TRBJ2-7; TRBD1 matches at 7 bases. V shed 0 bases, J shed 2 bases, and the junction held 5 bases outside the gene matches. This CDR3 has 15 residues. Germline CDR1 SGHRS, CDR2 YFSETQ. The CDR3 DNA follows: TGCGCCAGCAGCTTGGGGGGGACAGTCCCCTACGAGCAGTACTTC. Amino acid sequence: CASSLGGTVPYEQYF.